What follows is one T cell receptor (beta chain) and its context. The specificity of this receptor is unknown. One base away there is no much larger clone; base qualities are not given. Whole blood was collected in K2EDTA tubes by collaborating institutions according to the institutions' own protocols. For TCRbeta analysis, collaborators shipped samples as frozen whole blood, isolated PBMCs, or DNA extracted from either of those sample types. The CDR3 goes from the cysteine to the phenylalanine over 14 residues. Only the CDR3 part of the read is kept: 42 bases, read in frame from the first base. V is reduced by 3 bases and J by 4 bases, leaving a spacing of 10 bases between them. Taken from the germline V gene (reference sequence), the CDR1 and CDR2 loops are DFQATT and SNEGSKA. TCRbeta CDR3 regions were amplified from genomic DNA using the immunoSEQ Assay, a bias-controlled multiplex PCR. The authors' analysis ran thus. The number of nucleated cells in each sample was estimated from the amplification of reference gene primers within the assay. Sequence reads were collapsed and filtered to measure the absolute abundance of every unique TCRbeta CDR3 rearrangement. For each sample, productive Simpson clonality was calculated as the square root of Simpson's diversity index across productive rearrangements. TCRdb limited this immuneACCESS table to in-frame rearrangements with V and J called. A share of clones is missing; checked studies link under half to unresolved V genes, and the rest is unexplained. V, J and clone size were drawn from that table, and D and trimming were deduced from the DNA. The table for this sample lists around 19,000 clones; around 88% of them were counted only once. 7.7% of the sample belongs to the ten largest clones.

This specimen comes from a study of blood T cell repertoires in COVID-19 (dated by TCRdb to about 2020). With regard to the full study: The collaborator samples originated in the United States, Italy and Spain and spanned the acute and convalescent phases of COVID-19. The prospective study material was composed of cDNA or gDNA derived from T cells, B-cell-depleted T cells, or PBMCs. Deeply sampled blood TCRbeta repertoires from subjects exposed to, actively infected with, or recovered from COVID-19 were included in the dataset. The repertoires were released in a freely available public database intended as a resource for research on the immune response to SARS-CoV-2. Samples were obtained from the ongoing ImmuneRACE study (first 160 participants) and from over a thousand subjects provided by 6 global collaborators. The sample metadata nearly always contained a de-identified subject ID, COVID-19 status, age in years and sex. HLA class I and class II types, where available, came from metadata supplied by the sample provider rather than from assay-based typing.

The research as a whole found: The amount of clinical and demographic metadata varied by source and participant and was provided uncurated.

The sequence was obtained from a woman aged 55-70 years with active COVID-19. The source material was peripheral blood. Recombination connected TRBV20-1 to TRBJ1-6; confidence is insufficient to name the D gene. The nucleotide sequence is given as TGCAGTGCTAGTCTAGGCCAGTATAATTCACCCCTCCACTTT. Translated, this is CSASLGQYNSPLHF.